A selection of T cell receptor beta chains follows, all from one sample in a study of blood T cell repertoires in COVID-19. Here immunoSEQ multiplex PCR was the method, and the copy in TCRdb shows in-frame clones only, minus some. The repertoire holds over 40,000 clones, 75% to 85% seen once, with 6% to 9% in the top ten. Sequences were obtained from peripheral blood. These receptors all come from a human donor in a cohort sampled during active COVID-19. Each CDR3 is given with its conserved first and last residue. The order of the fields is clone size, J gene, V gene, CDR3 protein. Expanded clones are given a class, and other clones once, few, many or no size at all.

-	TRBJ2-1	TRBV5-1	CASSLGSTAGVDEQFF
-	TRBJ2-1	TRBV25-1	CASSVLAGGVNEQFF
-	TRBJ2-7	TRBV5-1	CASRVWTASYEQYF
-	TRBJ1-1	TRBV4-1	CASSQWTGWDTEAFF
few	TRBJ1-6	TRBV15	CATSLTENSPLHF
-	TRBJ1-2	TRBV4-3	CASSQDGQGNYGYTF
-	TRBJ1-2	TRBV7-9	CASSPGGYGYTF
-	TRBJ1-1	TRBV5-1	CASSLISGHSGEAFF
-	TRBJ1-3	TRBV30	CAWSPGGAGNTIYF
-	TRBJ2-3	TRBV6-5	CASSTRAADTQYF
-	TRBJ2-1	TRBV6-2/TRBV6-3	CASSYSNLAGYNEQFF
-	TRBJ2-5	TRBV7-2	CASSPGVAGRLGETQYF
-	TRBJ2-7	TRBV27	CASSTFTRRGNSYEQYF
-	TRBJ2-1	TRBV19	CASSRPSSSEEKFF
-	TRBJ2-3	TRBV25-1	CASSPPGAQNWDTQYF
-	TRBJ1-1	TRBV6-5	CASSYQGYTEAFF
-	TRBJ1-5	TRBV27	CASSLAPGTGSMSNQPQHF
-	TRBJ2-5	TRBV24-1	CATGDRQETQYF
-	TRBJ2-1	TRBV19	CASRRASRGSSGNREQFF
-	TRBJ1-2	TRBV15	CATSRDLGGTNYGYTF
-	TRBJ1-5	TRBV24-1	CATVGRVQPQHF
-	TRBJ2-2	TRBV2	CASRVGTAGELFF
-	TRBJ1-6	TRBV10-3	CASRTDWDSPLHF
few	TRBJ1-1	TRBV5-1	CASSLESTEAFF
once	TRBJ2-7	TRBV19	CASSTPNYEQYF
-	TRBJ1-5	TRBV7-2	CASSPNQGADQPQHF
-	TRBJ2-7	TRBV5-1	CASSLGAQGREQYF
-	TRBJ1-2	TRBV2	CASSGGTESYGYTF
-	TRBJ2-7	TRBV4-1	CASSQGVPETSSSYEQYF
-	TRBJ2-2	TRBV24-1	CATSDLSGSNTGELFF
-	TRBJ2-1	TRBV5-4	CASSLDNNEQFF
few	TRBJ1-2	TRBV28	CASSPTESYGYTF
-	TRBJ2-3	TRBV12-3/TRBV12-4	CASSLRHTDTQYF
-	TRBJ2-1	TRBV6-2/TRBV6-3	CASSYVTTSGRNEQFF
once	TRBJ1-5	TRBV7-2	CASSLAGAVNQPQHF
-	TRBJ2-2	TRBV11-2	CASSLSLLARSGTGELFF
-	TRBJ2-3	TRBV7-7	CASSPRQGASDTQYF
once	TRBJ2-5	TRBV30	CAWSVGATGKTQYF
-	TRBJ2-1	TRBV7-7	CASSLGLAGNNEQFF
-	TRBJ1-1	TRBV2	CASSIGQATTEAFF
few	TRBJ2-1	TRBV6-5	CASDSYSRGMSGQFF
-	TRBJ1-3	TRBV23-1	CASYRLSGTLSGNTIYF
-	TRBJ2-1	TRBV6-5	CASSYATSGAYNEQFF
-	TRBJ2-6	TRBV5-6	CASSVRGANVLTF
-	TRBJ2-3	TRBV7-7	CASSPVGQPTDTQYF